The 19 T cell receptor beta chains reported below all come from one sample, sequenced in a study of blood T cell repertoires in COVID-19. Method: immunoSEQ multiplex PCR; TCRdb's copy keeps in-frame clones and lacks some. The top ten clones hold roughly 1.6% of a sample with 45,000 to 60,000 clones, 80% to 90% of them seen once. Sequences were obtained from peripheral blood. The receptors shown here come from a man aged 60 to 75 with acute or convalescent COVID-19.

The chain joins TRBV29-1 to TRBJ1-2; TRBD1 aligns across 11 bases. This CDR3 has 12 residues. Trimming cost V 5 bases and J 10 bases; bases outside gene matches: 6. Germline CDR1 is SQVTM and CDR2 is ANQGSEA. CDR3 loop: CSVKPGQGDYTF. The CDR3 nucleotides read TGCAGCGTTAAACCGGGACAGGGGGACTACACCTTC.

The rearrangement uses TRBV10-3 and TRBJ2-3; D is ambiguous. The V end was cut by 7 bases, the J end by 0 bases, with 11 bases between. The CDR3 has 14 amino acids. Germline values: CDR1 ENHRY, CDR2 SYGVKD. CDR3 coding DNA: TGTGCCATCAACGGTCCAACTAGCACAGATACGCAGTATTTT. Translation gives CAINGPTSTDTQYF.

This chain uses TRBV15 with TRBJ2-7, with 11 bases matching TRBD1. The ends lost 1 base at V and 4 bases at J; junction bases unmatched: 6. Germline-derived CDR1 and CDR2 are LNHNV and YYDKDF (reference sequence). The CDR3 loop spans 16 amino acids. The CDR3 coding sequence is TGTGCCACCAGCAGAGGGAGGGACAGGGGGAATTACGAGCAGTACTTC. Its protein product is CATSRGRDRGNYEQYF.

This clone came up once. The V call is TRBV5-4, the J call TRBJ2-1; D unclear. This CDR3 region has 12 residues. Trimming removed 0 bases at V and 6 bases at J, with 4 bases between. Germline lookup yields CDR1 SGHNT and CDR2 YYREEE (reference sequence). The CDR3 is CASSLAGNEQFF. In nucleotides, the CDR3 is TGTGCCAGCAGCTTGGCGGGCAATGAGCAGTTCTTC.

This sequence joins TRBV9 and TRBJ1-2, with 7 positions matching TRBD1. Germline V gives CDR1 SGDLS, CDR2 YYNGEE. The CDR3 spans 15 residues. The trim removed 0 bases at V and 3 bases at J, leaving 5 bases unmatched. CDR3 nucleotide sequence: TGTGCCAGCAGCGTAGCCCCGGGGACAGACTATGGCTACACCTTC. Translating it yields CASSVAPGTDYGYTF.

The chain uses TRBV18 and TRBJ1-3; no firm D call. Trimming took off 5 bases at V and 0 bases at J, with 14 bases between the two ends. From germline, CDR1 is KGHSH and CDR2 LQKENI. The CDR3 loop spans 16 amino acids. CDR3 sequence (DNA): TGTGCCAGCTCAGGAGCTGCGGAGATCTCTGGAAACACCATATATTTT. Amino acids: CASSGAAEISGNTIYF.

The CDR3 nucleotides are TGTGCCAGCAGCAGGACTCCCCAAGAGACCCAGTACTTC. It specifies CASSRTPQETQYF. This chain links TRBV7-9 with TRBJ2-5, with a tentative D call TRBD2 (5 bases). Trimming took off 5 bases at V and 1 base at J, with 8 bases between the two ends. The CDR3 has 13 amino acids. Per germline, CDR1 SEHNR and CDR2 FQNEAQ (reference sequence).

This clone is a singleton in its sample. The chain carries TRBV2 and TRBJ2-1, with D perhaps matching TRBD2 (5 bases). The CDR3 is made up of 14 amino acids. CDR1 and CDR2 (germline): SNHLY, FYNNEI. Between the trimmed V and J ends, which lost 4 bases and 8 bases, there was a span of 15 bases. CDR3 region: CASSGGARTDEQFF. The CDR3 nucleotides are TGTGCCAGCAGTGGGGGAGCGAGGACGGATGAGCAGTTCTTC.

The CDR3 spells CASSPVAVNNEQFF. As DNA, the CDR3 is TGTGCCAGCTCACCAGTAGCAGTTAACAATGAGCAGTTCTTC. The chain links TRBV18 to TRBJ2-1; D not certain. The V end was cut by 2 bases, the J end by 5 bases, with 10 bases between. CDR1 and CDR2 from the germline V gene are KGHSH and LQKENI. CDR3 length equals 14 residues.

The rearrangement uses TRBV12-3 or TRBV12-4 and TRBJ2-7; TRBD1 is a possible D gene (5 bases). Between the trimmed V and J ends, which lost 6 bases and 2 bases, there was a span of 11 bases. The CDR3 sequence is 13 residues long. Written as DNA, the CDR3 is TGTGCCAGCAGGGCGGACAAAACCTACGAGCAGTACTTC. This gives the protein CASRADKTYEQYF.

This clone was recorded once. The V and J genes are TRBV11-2 and TRBJ2-1, with D perhaps TRBD2 (5 bases). The CDR3 totals 12 residues. Germline V gene sequence: CDR1 SGHAT, CDR2 FQNNGV. V lost 8 bases, J lost 7 bases, and 12 bases lay in between. The CDR3 region has the DNA TGTGCCAGCGAGGGTAGGCTGAATGAGCAGTTCTTC. Its protein product is CASEGRLNEQFF.

This sequence joins TRBV5-1 and TRBJ1-2; TRBD1 matches 7 bases. This CDR3 contains 16 residues. J was trimmed by 8 bases and V by 0 bases; bases with no gene match: 13. The V gene's germline CDR1 is SGHRS and CDR2 YFSETQ. Here the CDR3 reads CASSLVGLTGNDGYTF. CDR3 nucleotide sequence: TGCGCCAGCAGCTTGGTGGGATTGACAGGGAACGACGGCTACACCTTC. The whole variable domain, remainder taken from reference TRBV5-1 and TRBJ1-2, is KAGVTQTPRYLIKTRGQQVTLSCSPISGHRSVSWYQQTPGQGLQFLFEYFSETQRNKGNFPGRFSGRQFSNSRSEMNVSTLELGDSALYLCASSLVGLTGNDGYTFGSGTRLTVV.

J is TRBJ2-3 and V is TRBV6-5; 9 nucleotides match TRBD2. V trimming: 10 bases; J trimming: 6 bases; junction bases outside the gene matches: 11. Germline CDR1 MNHEY, CDR2 SVGAGI. CDR3 length equals 14 residues. The CDR3 sequence is CATRTRGGPDTQYF. The DNA of the CDR3 is TGTGCCACCCGAACGCGGGGGGGTCCCGATACGCAGTATTTT.

The CDR3 region is CASSATETSYEQYF. In DNA form, the CDR3 reads TGTGCCAGCAGCGCGACGGAGACTTCCTACGAGCAGTACTTC. This chain joins TRBV7-6 and TRBJ2-7; D not certain. The CDR3 is 14 amino acids. Trimming removed 5 bases at V and 1 base at J, with 12 bases between. CDR1 and CDR2 from the germline V gene are SGHVS and FNYEAQ.

The chain is built from TRBV7-3 and TRBJ2-1, with D possibly TRBD2 on 5 matching bases. This CDR3 spans 16 amino acids. V was shortened by 5 bases and J by 7 bases, with 21 bases between the two germline ends. The germline V gene has CDR1 SGHTA and CDR2 FQGTGA. The CDR3: CASSPARYSGLNEQFF. As DNA, the CDR3 is TGTGCCAGCAGCCCCGCTCGGTACAGCGGTCTTAATGAGCAGTTCTTC.

The chain links TRBV20-1 to TRBJ1-4; TRBD1 matches at 7 bases. With V trimmed by 4 bases and J by 6 bases, 5 bases remained unmatched. The germline CDR1 and CDR2 sequences are DFQATT and SNEGSKA (reference sequence). The length of the CDR3 is 13 residues. As DNA, the CDR3 is TGCAGTGCTATTGAAGGGGGCTATGAAAAACTGTTTTTT. It specifies CSAIEGGYEKLFF.

The chain recombines TRBV7-2 with TRBJ2-1; 10 bases are shared with TRBD2. Germline values: CDR1 SGHTA, CDR2 FQGNSA. The CDR3 extends over 16 amino acids. Trimming cost V 4 bases and J 1 base; bases outside gene matches: 4. CDR3 nucleotides: TGTGCCAGCAGCTCGGATAGCGGGGGGTCCTACAATGAGCAGTTCTTC. This gives the protein CASSSDSGGSYNEQFF.

The V gene is TRBV30, the J gene TRBJ2-3, with D possibly being TRBD2 (5 bases). V lost 4 bases to trimming and J lost 6 bases, with 14 bases between them. CDR3 length: 13 residues. The germline gives CDR1 GTSNPN, CDR2 SVGIG (reference sequence). CDR3 sequence reads: CAWTYGMRDTQYF. CDR3 coding DNA: TGTGCCTGGACTTACGGGATGCGCGATACGCAGTATTTT.

This clone is a singleton in its sample. The chain uses TRBV19 and TRBJ2-2, with 8 bases that match TRBD1. The CDR3 has 15 amino acids. Looked up from germline, CDR1 is LNHDA and CDR2 is SQIVND (reference sequence). With 3 bases clipped from V and 3 bases from J, the junction kept 3 bases outside the gene matches. CDR3 residues: CASSISGGHTGELFF. The CDR3 bases are TGTGCCAGTAGTATCTCAGGGGGCCACACCGGGGAGCTGTTTTTT.